This TCR beta chain was profiled in a study of blood T cell repertoires in COVID-19. Study information: Material from acute and convalescent COVID-19 was sourced from the United States, Italy and Spain. T cells, B-cell-depleted T cells, or PBMCs provided the cDNA or gDNA that served as material.

The J segment lost 1 base and the V segment lost 7 bases, leaving 10 bases of the junction unmatched. This CDR3 contains 16 residues. CDR1 and CDR2 (germline): SNHLY, FYNNEI. Methods used by the authors: The assay estimated nucleated cells by amplifying reference gene primers. The table came from immunoSEQ multiplex PCR; TCRdb's copy has only in-frame clones and leaves some out. V, J and clone size are those of that table, while D and trimming were read from the DNA. This table has some 140,000 clones, approximately 83% appearing once. What was sequenced was peripheral blood. The gene calls are TRBV2 and TRBJ2-5, with 9 bases identical to TRBD2. The clonotype was recovered from a woman aged 60 to 75 with acute or convalescent COVID-19. CDR3 in DNA: TGTGCCAGCAATAGGCTTAGCGGGGGCCCCCAAGAGACCCAGTACTTC. Protein: CASNRLSGGPQETQYF.